A selection of T cell receptor beta chains follows, all from one sample in a study of shared clonotypes between healthy human individuals. The assay was immunoSEQ multiplex PCR, and TCRdb's table has in-frame clones only and misses some. This sample has roughly 2.4 million clones; nearly 97% occur once, and the top ten carry about 0.13%. The sample comprised naive CD4+ T cells sorted from blood. These receptors were collected from a young man in good health. Both conserved end residues are part of each CDR3. The D gene is left open where the match is weak. Size is omitted from some rows. Given values are once, few, many or a class for expanded clones.

V gene	clone size	J gene	D gene	CDR3 DNA	CDR3 protein
TRBV2	.	TRBJ1-3	.	TGTGCCAGCAGTGAAGGCCACTCTGGAAACACCATATATTTT	CASSEGHSGNTIYF
TRBV7-2	.	TRBJ2-3	.	TGTGCCAGCAGCTTAGCGGCTACCTCCAGTATCGATACGCAGTATTTT	CASSLAATSSIDTQYF
TRBV7-2	.	TRBJ1-6	.	TGTGCCAGCAGAATCAGTCGGAATTCACCCCTCCACTTT	CASRISRNSPLHF
TRBV30	.	TRBJ1-4	TRBD1	TGTGCCTGGAGTGGGGACAGGGGGACGGACGAAAAACTGTTTTTT	CAWSGDRGTDEKLFF
TRBV6-5	.	TRBJ2-7	.	TGTGCCAGCAGCAGAAACTTGGGACGGATCTACGAGCAGTACTTC	CASSRNLGRIYEQYF
TRBV2	.	TRBJ1-2	.	TGTGCCAGCACCCCGACAGACCTCTATGGCTACACCTTC	CASTPTDLYGYTF
TRBV30	.	TRBJ2-7	TRBD2	TGTGCCTGGAGCGGGAGGACGGATGGCGAGCAGTACTTC	CAWSGRTDGEQYF
TRBV6-1	.	TRBJ1-3	.	TGTGCCAGCAGTGAAGCGTGGAGAACAACTGGAAACACCATATATTTT	CASSEAWRTTGNTIYF
TRBV11-2	.	TRBJ2-7	.	TGTGCCAGCAGCTTAGAGGGCAGGGGCTACGAGCAGTACTTC	CASSLEGRGYEQYF
TRBV6-6	.	TRBJ1-3	.	TGTGCCAGCAGTTTCTCCGGACAAAGCTCTGGAAACACCATATATTTT	CASSFSGQSSGNTIYF
TRBV11-2	.	TRBJ1-1	TRBD1	TGTGCCAGCAGCTTAGATCGACAGGGCTACACTGAAGCTTTCTTT	CASSLDRQGYTEAFF
TRBV30	once	TRBJ1-6	.	TGTGCCTGGAGTCCTACAGGGACTTGGAATTCACCCCTCCACTTT	CAWSPTGTWNSPLHF
TRBV9	.	TRBJ2-2	.	TGTGCCAGCAGCGTAGTAGTCTCCGGGGAGCTGTTTTTT	CASSVVVSGELFF
TRBV6-5	.	TRBJ2-2	TRBD2	TGTGCCAGCCAGCGGGGGGGCTTAGGCGCCGGGGAGCTGTTTTTT	CASQRGGLGAGELFF
TRBV6-5	.	TRBJ2-3	.	TGTGCCAGCAGCATGAGGGCGGCAGATACGCAGTATTTT	CASSMRAADTQYF
TRBV4-1	.	TRBJ2-7	TRBD2	TGCGCCAGCAGCTCACGGGGGGACTCCTACGAGCAGTACTTC	CASSSRGDSYEQYF
TRBV18	.	TRBJ2-2	.	TGTGCCAGCTCACCGGTGAAGAACACCGGGGAGCTGTTTTTT	CASSPVKNTGELFF
TRBV4-1	.	TRBJ1-6	.	TGCGCCAGCAGCCAAGGGTTAGGATGGCTGGATAATTCACCCCTCCACTTT	CASSQGLGWLDNSPLHF
TRBV6-5	once	TRBJ2-1	.	TGTGCCAGCAGTTCCCCGGCAGGGAACAATGAGCAGTTCTTC	CASSSPAGNNEQFF
TRBV6-1	.	TRBJ1-3	TRBD1	TGTGCCAGCAGTCCGGGACAGGGAATTGTTCACACCATATATTTT	CASSPGQGIVHTIYF
TRBV5-1	.	TRBJ2-1	TRBD2	TGCGCCAGCAGCACTGGACTAGCGGGGAGCTACAATGAGCAGTTCTTC	CASSTGLAGSYNEQFF
TRBV16	.	TRBJ1-2	.	TGTGCCAGCAGCCCCCACAGGGATAACTATGGCTACACCTTC	CASSPHRDNYGYTF
TRBV7-2	.	TRBJ2-1	TRBD2	TGTGCCAGCAGCTTAGACTCTAGCGGGGGGAATGAGCAGTTCTTC	CASSLDSSGGNEQFF
TRBV28	.	TRBJ1-3	TRBD1	TGTGCCAGCAGTTCTCCCCCAGGGACAGGGGACGGAAACACCATATATTTT	CASSSPPGTGDGNTIYF
TRBV29-1	.	TRBJ2-7	TRBD2	TGCAGCGTTCTTAGACTAGCGGGAGGGCCTAGGCTCCTCTACGAGCAGTACTTC	CSVLRLAGGPRLLYEQYF
TRBV25-1	.	TRBJ2-3	TRBD1	TGTGCCAGCAGCGTGACAGGGAGCACAGATACGCAGTATTTT	CASSVTGSTDTQYF
TRBV11-3	.	TRBJ2-3	.	TGTGCCAGCAGCTTAGATAGGCTCGGTACGCAGTATTTT	CASSLDRLGTQYF
TRBV28	.	TRBJ1-2	TRBD1	TGTGCCAGCAGTGGGGGACAGGGGTTTAACTATGGCTACACCTTC	CASSGGQGFNYGYTF
TRBV6-5	.	TRBJ1-1	.	TGTGCCAGCAGTTACTCCCCAGGGTTGAACACTGAAGCTTTCTTT	CASSYSPGLNTEAFF
TRBV5-5	.	TRBJ2-7	.	TGTGCCAGCAGCTTGGCAGTTGAGCAGTACTTC	CASSLAVEQYF
TRBV27	.	TRBJ2-1	TRBD1	TGTGCCAGCAGTTCCCAAGGGACAGTCCAAGGGGAGCAGTTCTTC	CASSSQGTVQGEQFF
TRBV5-1	.	TRBJ2-3	.	TGCGCCAGCAGCCCAATGGACAGTCGGGACACAGATACGCAGTATTTT	CASSPMDSRDTDTQYF
TRBV5-1	.	TRBJ2-3	.	TGCGCCAGCAGCTTGGAGTCAGGGTCAGATACGCAGTATTTT	CASSLESGSDTQYF
TRBV7-9	.	TRBJ2-7	.	TGTGCCAGCAGGCCAGAAGGGGTAAGAACCTACGAGCAGTACTTC	CASRPEGVRTYEQYF
TRBV4-1	.	TRBJ1-4	.	TGCGCCAGCAGAACAGTTGCAACTAATGAAAAACTGTTTTTT	CASRTVATNEKLFF
TRBV10-3	.	TRBJ2-1	TRBD2	TGTGCCATCAGTGGAACTAGCGGGAGCGCTATACGCGATGAGCAGTTCTTC	CAISGTSGSAIRDEQFF
TRBV30	.	TRBJ1-1	.	TGTGCCTGGAGTGTACGCCAGGGATCAAGCACTGAAGCTTTCTTT	CAWSVRQGSSTEAFF
TRBV5-4	.	TRBJ2-2	.	TGTGCCAGCAGCTTGCAACAGGACGACACCGGGGAGCTGTTTTTT	CASSLQQDDTGELFF
TRBV2	.	TRBJ1-5	TRBD1	TGTGCCAGCAGTATGGGACAGGGGGTTAGCAATCAGCCCCAGCATTTT	CASSMGQGVSNQPQHF
TRBV2	.	TRBJ1-6	TRBD1	TGTGCCAGCAGTGCCCCGGACAGGTATTCACCCCTCCACTTT	CASSAPDRYSPLHF
TRBV6-5	.	TRBJ1-4	.	TGTGCCAGCAGTTACGGGGTACAGGAAAAACTGTTTTTT	CASSYGVQEKLFF